The next 20 T cell receptor beta chains were all read from a single sample in a study of T cell responses to AZD1222 COVID-19 vaccine. Assay: immunoSEQ multiplex PCR; the TCRdb copy retains only in-frame clones and omits some. The sample holds about 100,000 clones, roughly 93% seen once. The sample consisted of peripheral blood, taken on day 0 of AZD1222 vaccination. Receptors were obtained from an adult in good health.

The J gene is TRBJ1-2, the V gene TRBV10-3, with 8 bases aligning to TRBD1. This CDR3 is 14 amino acids long. V was pared by 6 bases and J by 6 bases, with 9 bases of the junction left unmatched. Looked up from germline, CDR1 is ENHRY and CDR2 is SYGVKD. The DNA for the CDR3 is TGTGCCATCAGCACAGGGGGTGAAGCTGATGGCTACACCTTC. Residues: CAISTGGEADGYTF.

The chain carries TRBV28 and TRBJ2-4, with 8 positions matching TRBD2. The junction had 7 bases not matched to a gene; V was cut back by 5 bases and J by 7 bases. The CDR3 is 14 amino acids. Germline values: CDR1 MDHEN, CDR2 SYDVKM. For the CDR3, the DNA is TGTGCCAGCAGTCCGAGCGGGAGTCCGAACATTCAGTACTTC. It specifies CASSPSGSPNIQYF.

The chain has TRBV5-4 and TRBJ2-3; D is undetermined. The CDR3 runs 12 residues. Trimming removed 5 bases at V and 4 bases at J, with 8 bases between. Germline CDR1 is SGHNT and CDR2 is YYREEE (reference sequence). CDR3 protein: CASSSDPDTQYF. The DNA of the CDR3 is TGTGCCAGCAGTTCCGACCCAGATACGCAGTATTTT.

The chain couples TRBV5-8 to TRBJ1-1; weak D call: TRBD1 (6 bases). The CDR3 has 16 residues. Germline-derived CDR1 and CDR2 are SGHTS and YDEGEE. V lost 4 bases and J lost 3, with 19 bases in between. CDR3 coding DNA: TGTGCCAGCAGCATCAAGGGGGTTCTCGGGGACACTGAAGCTTTCTTT. Translation gives CASSIKGVLGDTEAFF.

This sequence joins TRBV12-5 and TRBJ2-1; the match to TRBD2 covers 9 bases. Per germline, CDR1 LGHNT and CDR2 FRNRAP. V lost 0 bases, J lost 0 bases, and 15 bases stayed unmatched. CDR3 length: 21 residues. The CDR3 DNA sequence: TGTGCTAGTGGTTTGGTCCTCCCGGGACTAGCTCAAAGAAGCTCCTACAATGAGCAGTTCTTC. Amino acids: CASGLVLPGLAQRSSYNEQFF.

The rearrangement uses TRBV10-3 and TRBJ1-2, with 9 positions matching TRBD1. Germline V gives CDR1 ENHRY, CDR2 SYGVKD. The CDR3 loop spans 13 amino acids. V lost 7 bases, J lost 8 bases, and 8 bases stayed unmatched. This CDR3 is CAITRTGDGGYTF. CDR3 nucleotides: TGTGCCATCACCAGGACAGGGGACGGGGGCTACACCTTC.

The chain has TRBV5-1 and TRBJ1-6, with D hard to call. This CDR3 has 15 residues. Germline assignment: CDR1 SGHRS and CDR2 YFSETQ. V dropped 0 bases and J dropped 0 bases, with 4 bases sitting between them. DNA of the CDR3: TGCGCCAGCAGCTTGGCCAGCTCCTATAATTCACCCCTCCACTTT. Its translation is CASSLASSYNSPLHF.

The chain's CDR3 is CASSYGTGGEKLFF. Here the CDR3 DNA reads TGTGCCAGCAGTTATGGGACAGGGGGTGAAAAACTGTTTTTT. The chain recombines TRBV6-5 with TRBJ1-4; TRBD1 matches 11 bases. Germline lookup yields CDR1 MNHEY and CDR2 SVGAGI. V shed 3 bases and J 7 bases; nucleotides not matched to a gene: 1. The CDR3 length is 14 residues.

The chain employs TRBV29-1 and TRBJ1-3; D perhaps matches TRBD1 (6 bases). Trimming took 6 bases from V and 0 from J, leaving 15 bases between them. CDR1 is SQVTM, CDR2 ANQGSEA, per germline. The CDR3 is made up of 15 amino acids. The CDR3 sequence is CSVAQGAFSGNTIYF. The CDR3 region has the DNA TGCAGCGTGGCACAGGGCGCCTTCTCTGGAAACACCATATATTTT.

The chain couples TRBV19 to TRBJ2-2; TRBD2 is a possible D gene (6 bases). Trimming took off 7 bases at V and 3 bases at J, with 24 bases between the two ends. The germline gives CDR1 LNHDA, CDR2 SQIVND (reference sequence). The CDR3 has 18 residues. The CDR3 loop is CASKRNHPREKYTGELFF. The CDR3 nucleotides read TGTGCCAGTAAACGAAACCACCCCCGGGAGAAGTACACCGGGGAGCTGTTTTTT.

The chain joins TRBV5-1 to TRBJ2-3; 11 bases align to TRBD2. Germline CDR1 and CDR2: SGHRS and YFSETQ. The junction had 3 bases not matched to a gene; V was cut back by 1 base and J by 5 bases. CDR3 length: 15 amino acids. CDR3 amino acids: CASSLTSGSGDTQYF. As DNA, the CDR3 is TGCGCCAGCAGCTTGACTAGCGGGAGTGGAGATACGCAGTATTTT.

This chain uses TRBV18 with TRBJ2-7; 7 bases agree with TRBD2. The germline gives CDR1 KGHSH, CDR2 LQKENI. The CDR3 has 15 residues. V trimming: 3 bases; J trimming: 6 bases; junction bases outside the gene matches: 11. CDR3 sequence reads: CASSPSSAGEGEQYF. The CDR3 nucleotides are TGTGCCAGCTCACCCTCCTCTGCGGGAGAGGGCGAGCAGTACTTC.

This sequence joins TRBV12-2 and TRBJ2-5; no DNA check was done on the table's D call, TRBD2. TRBV12-2 is a pseudogene. CDR3 length: 15 residues. CDR3 sequence reads: CASRLGGRPQETQYF. The CDR3 DNA reads as TGTGCAAGTCGCTTAGGCGGGAGGCCGCAAGAGACCCAGTACTTC.

The chain couples TRBV11-3 to TRBJ1-1; D is unresolved. The V gene's germline CDR1 is SGHNT and CDR2 YENEEA. The CDR3 has 11 residues. V lost 8 bases to trimming and J lost 7 bases, with 11 bases between them. CDR3 in amino acids: CASASMGEAFF. CDR3 coding DNA: TGTGCCAGCGCCTCTATGGGTGAAGCTTTCTTT.

This chain connects TRBV19 to TRBJ2-4; 9 positions agree with TRBD1. From germline, CDR1 is LNHDA and CDR2 SQIVND (reference sequence). The CDR3 length is 14 residues. The ends lost 3 bases at V and 8 bases at J; junction bases unmatched: 5. The CDR3 DNA follows: TGTGCCAGTAGTATGAGGACAGGGGACGACATTCAGTACTTC. It yields the protein CASSMRTGDDIQYF.

V and J are TRBV28 and TRBJ2-5; D unclear. Germline lookup yields CDR1 MDHEN and CDR2 SYDVKM. V was pared by 6 bases and J by 2 bases, with 13 bases between. This CDR3 is built from 14 residues. The CDR3, as DNA: TGTGCCAGCAGCCAGAAACAGCTTCAAGAGACCCAGTACTTC. Protein sequence: CASSQKQLQETQYF.

This chain links TRBV10-3 with TRBJ2-5; D unclear. The CDR3 is 16 residues long. The V end was cut by 3 bases, the J end by 1 base, with 15 bases between. In germline, CDR1 is ENHRY, CDR2 SYGVKD. The CDR3 loop is CAISDMDGALQETQYF. DNA of the CDR3: TGTGCCATCAGTGACATGGACGGAGCCCTCCAAGAGACCCAGTACTTC.

The chain carries TRBV21-1 and TRBJ1-3. TRBV21-1 is tagged as a pseudogene. The CDR3 contains 15 residues. The CDR3 DNA reads TGTGCCAGCAGCAATTGGGACCCCTCTGGAAACACCATATATTTT. It translates to CASSNWDPSGNTIYF.

The CDR3 DNA follows: TGTGCCAGCAGTTTTGCGTACGAGCAGTACTTC. Its translation is CASSFAYEQYF. The V call is TRBV28, the J call TRBJ2-7; D unclear. Trimming pared 3 bases from V and 4 bases from J, leaving 4 bases between. From germline, CDR1 is MDHEN and CDR2 SYDVKM. CDR3 length: 11 residues.

This sequence joins TRBV2 and TRBJ2-5; 9 nucleotides agree with TRBD1. V lost 5 bases to trimming and J lost 0 bases; unmatched junction nucleotides: 4. Germline CDR1 is SNHLY and CDR2 is FYNNEI. There are 15 residues in the CDR3. The CDR3 nucleotides read TGTGCCAGCAGTACGGACAGGGGAGACCAAGAGACCCAGTACTTC. Translation: CASSTDRGDQETQYF. Based on the CDR3 plus reference TRBV2 and TRBJ2-5, the full variable domain is EPEVTQTPSHQVTQMGQEVILRCVPISNHLYFYWYRQILGQKVEFLVSFYNNEISEKSEIFDDQFSVERPDGSNFTLKIRSTKLEDSAMYFCASSTDRGDQETQYFGPGTRLLVL.